Listed here are 20 T cell receptor beta chains from one sample, sequenced in a study of T cells in Graves' hyperthyroidism and ophthalmopathy (dated by TCRdb to between 2018 and 2021). Libraries were prepared through multiplex PCR. Instrument used: Illumina HiSeq 2000. Amplification of TCR beta CDR3 regions was carried out from RNA transcripts. The TCR CDR3 was subjected to a first round of RT-PCR using the HTBI primer set and the Qiagen OneStep RT-PCR kit. Starting from the raw public reads, TCRdb applied fastp trimming at Q25, assembled clones with MiXCR and retained in-frame beta chains. Each CDR3 protein appears once, grouped with its most common genes and DNA. This sample comprises 700,000 to 950,000 distinct CDR3 sequences, under 45% of them detected only once. In total, the top ten clones hold around 32% of the sample. Sequenced material: blood. The receptor source for this set is a woman aged 40-49 years with Graves' hyperthyroidism.

With respect to this clonotype: A junction end diverges from the germline sequence, so it may reflect a read error. This chain links TRBV6-1 with TRBJ2-3; TRBD2 aligns across 8 bases. The germline V gene has CDR1 MNHNS and CDR2 SASEGT. The CDR3 is made up of 14 amino acids. CDR3: CAISQAGATDTQYF. DNA for the CDR3: TGTGCCATCAGTCAAGCGGGAGCAACAGATACGCAGTATTTT.

This chain joins TRBV12-3 or TRBV12-4 and TRBJ1-3, with no clear D. The CDR3 extends over 20 amino acids. V lost 9 bases and J lost 3, with 33 bases in between. CDR3 sequence: CASIPSFAGSGRLVGNTIYF. In DNA form, the CDR3 reads TGTGCCAGTATCCCCTCGTTCGCGGGGTCCGGGCGGCTAGTTGGAAACACCATATATTTT.

The chain is built from TRBV6-2 or TRBV6-3 and TRBJ2-5, with a possible D match to TRBD2 (5 bases). This CDR3 region has 13 residues. Per the germline V gene, CDR1 is MNHEY and CDR2 is SVGEGT. Trimming took 7 bases from V and 5 from J, leaving 14 bases between them. The CDR3 coding sequence is TGTGCCAGCACCCACATACGCGGGGAGACCCAGTACTTC. The encoded protein is CASTHIRGETQYF.

For this clonotype: One end of the junction fails to match germline, which may point to a read error. The V and J genes are TRBV6-5 and TRBJ1-1; maybe TRBD1 (6 bases). The CDR3 contains 13 residues. Germline values: CDR1 MNHEY, CDR2 SVGAGI. CDR3: CAISYRESTEAFF. In DNA, the CDR3 is TGTGCCATCAGTTACAGGGAATCCACTGAAGCTTTCTTT.

This clonotype was seen repeatedly, ten times or more. The V and J genes are TRBV6-6 and TRBJ2-2; tentative D call: TRBD2 (5 bases). The CDR3 covers 13 residues. Deletions cut 4 bases from V and 5 bases from J, with 8 bases between. Germline V lookup: CDR1 MNHNY, CDR2 SVGAGI (reference sequence). The CDR3, as DNA: TGTGCCAGCAGTTCCAGAGGGACCGGGGAGCTGTTTTTT. Protein product: CASSSRGTGELFF.

There are many counts of this clonotype. V usage is TRBV7-9 and J usage is TRBJ2-5; weak D call: TRBD2 (6 bases). CDR3 length: 12 residues. Germline V CDR1 and CDR2: SEHNR, FQNEAQ (reference sequence). Trimming took off 8 bases at V and 5 bases at J, with 12 bases between the two ends. The CDR3 nucleotides are TGTGCCAGCGGGGAGGCGCGGGAGACCCAGTACTTC. This sequence encodes CASGEARETQYF. Drawing the rest from reference TRBV7-9 and TRBJ2-5, the complete variable domain is DTGVSQNPRHKITKRGQNVTFRCDPISEHNRLYWYRQTLGQGPEFLTYFQNEAQLEKSRLLSDRFSAERPKGSFSTLEIQRTEQGDSAMYLCASGEARETQYFGPGTRLLVL.

For this clonotype: Being one base from a much bigger clone, this may be a read error. The rearrangement joins TRBV10-3 to TRBJ2-7; D possibly corresponds to TRBD1 (5 bases). CDR1 and CDR2 (germline): ENHRY, SYGVKD. Trimming left V 4 bases short and J 9 bases short, with 16 bases between. The CDR3 runs 13 residues. CDR3 sequence (DNA): TGTGCCATCAGTGTAACGGACACACCCGGGCAGTACTTC. Its protein is CAISVTDTPGQYF.

This clonotype was detected ten times or more. The J gene is TRBJ1-3, the V gene TRBV29-1; unclear D gene. Deletions cut 6 bases from V and 0 bases from J, with 9 bases between. The CDR3 consists of 13 residues. Germline V gene sequence: CDR1 SQVTM, CDR2 ANQGSEA. Here the CDR3 DNA reads TGCAGCGTCTCGACGGTCTCTGGAAACACCATATATTTT. Translation gives CSVSTVSGNTIYF.

Of note for this clonotype: Its ends do not fully match the called genes, so a read error is possible. This sequence joins TRBV12-3 or TRBV12-4 and TRBJ1-6, with TRBD1 matching 7 bases. This CDR3 region has 15 residues. DNA for the CDR3: TGTGCTAGTGGTCAAGGACAGGTCAATAATTCACCCCTCCGCTTT. Residues: CASGQGQVNNSPLRF.

This clonotype came up once. V and J are TRBV27 and TRBJ1-5, with no clear D. The CDR3 contains 16 residues. Trimming pared 3 bases from V and 2 bases from J, leaving 14 bases between. Germline V gene lookup returns CDR1 MNHEY and CDR2 SMNVEV (reference sequence). This CDR3 is CASSLRREMGNQPQHF. In DNA form, the CDR3 reads TGTGCCAGCAGTTTGCGTAGGGAGATGGGCAATCAGCCCCAGCATTTT.

This clonotype was counted at least ten times. The CDR3 loop reads CASSTGQDNQPQHF. CDR3 nucleotide sequence: TGTGCCAGTAGTACAGGACAGGACAATCAGCCCCAGCATTTT. The rearrangement links TRBV19 to TRBJ1-5, with TRBD1 matching over 7 bases. Losses at the gene ends were 4 bases for V and 3 bases for J; bases not matched to a gene: 3. The CDR3 extends over 14 amino acids. Germline-derived CDR1 and CDR2 are LNHDA and SQIVND (reference sequence).

This chain links TRBV27 with TRBJ1-6; maybe TRBD1 (6 bases). The CDR3 spans 15 residues. CDR1 is MNHEY, CDR2 SMNVEV, per germline (reference sequence). V was cut by 6 bases and J by 10 bases, with 19 bases left in between. As DNA, the CDR3 is TGTGCCAGCAGGCGACAGGACCTACCCCAATCACCCCTCCACTTT. Protein: CASRRQDLPQSPLHF.

The DNA for the CDR3 is TGCGCCAGCAGCCACCCAACAGGGTACGGGGCGGGCACTGAAGCTTTCTTT. Protein: CASSHPTGYGAGTEAFF. The V gene is TRBV4-1, the J gene TRBJ1-1; tentatively, D is TRBD1 (6 bases). The CDR3 consists of 17 residues. Trimming cost V 3 bases and J 4 bases, with 21 bases left between them. Per germline, CDR1 MGHRA and CDR2 YSYEKL.

Concerning this clonotype itself: This may be a read error: a much more frequent sequence differs by one nucleotide. V and J are TRBV7-2 and TRBJ1-1, with D uncertain. The CDR3 contains 14 residues. Germline V gives CDR1 SGHTA, CDR2 FQGNSA. Trimming cost V 2 bases and J 0 bases, with 7 bases left between them. CDR3 region: CTSSLPSLNTEAFF. Written as DNA, the CDR3 is TGTACCAGCAGCTTACCCTCCCTGAACACTGAAGCTTTCTTT.

This clonotype was seen many times. V gene TRBV7-8 combines with J gene TRBJ1-3; 7 bases fit TRBD1. With 1 base clipped from V and 2 bases from J, the junction kept 2 bases outside the gene matches. The germline V gene has CDR1 SGHVS and CDR2 FQNEAQ. This CDR3 is built from 15 residues. The chain's CDR3 is CASSLDRGTGNTIYF. The CDR3 DNA follows: TGTGCCAGCAGCTTAGACAGGGGCACTGGAAACACCATATATTTT. The full variable domain, its missing parts supplied by reference TRBV7-8 and TRBJ1-3, is GAGVSQSPRYKVAKRGQDVALRCDPISGHVSLFWYQQALGQGPEFLTYFQNEAQLDKSGLPSDRFFAERPEGSVSTLKIQRTQQEDSAVYLCASSLDRGTGNTIYFGEGSWLTVV.

Worth noting for this clonotype: A clone one base away is much larger, so this may be a read error. CDR3 sequence: CSVIHGVGSYGQYF. CDR3 coding DNA: TGCAGCGTTATCCACGGGGTAGGCTCCTACGGGCAGTACTTC. The chain uses TRBV29-1 and TRBJ2-7; D is possibly TRBD2 (5 bases). CDR1 SQVTM and CDR2 ANQGSEA come from the germline V gene. The CDR3 has 14 residues.

Turning to this clonotype: Being one base from a much bigger clone, this may be a read error. This sequence joins TRBV7-2 and TRBJ1-5, with D perhaps matching TRBD1 (5 bases). There are 14 residues in the CDR3. Germline V gene sequence: CDR1 SGHTA, CDR2 FQGNSA. The chain's CDR3 is CAGSLRDGNQPQHF. The CDR3 DNA sequence: TGTGCCGGCAGCCTCCGGGACGGCAATCAGCCCCAGCATTTT.

A few counts support this clonotype. The chain employs TRBV2 and TRBJ2-5; maybe TRBD1 (7 bases). Germline values: CDR1 SNHLY, CDR2 FYNNEI. V lost 6 bases and J 2 bases, leaving 16 bases between the germline ends. The CDR3 extends over 15 amino acids. The CDR3: CASSPLAGGQETQYF. The CDR3 DNA follows: TGTGCCAGCAGCCCATTAGCAGGGGGGCAAGAGACCCAGTACTTC.

The sample holds one count of this clonotype. Since a much larger clone is just one base distant, this may be a read error. The chain combines TRBV9 with TRBJ2-7, with unresolved D. With 1 base removed from V and 1 base from J, the gap between germline ends came to 6 bases. Per the germline V gene, CDR1 is SGDLS and CDR2 is YYNGEE. There are 13 residues in the CDR3. The chain's CDR3 is CASSVRGSYEQYF. CDR3 nucleotide sequence: TGTGCCAGCAGCGTAAGAGGTTCCTACGAGCAGTACTTC.

This clonotype was seen at least ten times. This chain connects TRBV28 to TRBJ1-2, with D unclear. Trimming stripped 6 bases from V and 2 bases from J, with 16 bases between. Germline assignment: CDR1 MDHEN and CDR2 SYDVKM. The CDR3 runs to 15 residues. CDR3 in amino acids: CASSSVVGANYGYTF. DNA for the CDR3: TGTGCCAGCAGCAGCGTGGTGGGAGCCAACTATGGCTACACCTTC.